Following are 4 T cell receptor beta chains from one sample sequenced in a study of response to subunit inactivated influenza vaccine (dated by TCRdb to between 2018 and 2020). The library was prepared using RT-PCR. For sequencing, an Illumina HiSeq 2500 was employed. TCRdb handled the public reads itself, with Q25 trimming in fastp and clone calling in MiXCR, and kept productive beta chains. CDR3 protein duplicates are merged, each entry listing the most common genes and DNA. The sample table records hundreds of thousands of distinct CDR3 sequences; approximately 23% of these occur just once. About 9.4% of the sample is taken by the ten largest. Sequencing used PBMCs from blood, obtained 21 months after vaccination. All receptors come from a man aged 45-69 years who received an inactivated influenza vaccine. Donor details come from another sample of the same person, matched by shared clones.

This clonotype occurred a few times. The V gene is TRBV25-1, the J gene TRBJ1-1, with no clear D. The germline V gene has CDR1 MGHDK and CDR2 SYGVNS. V lost 4 bases to trimming and J lost 4 bases, with 7 bases between them. This CDR3 is 12 amino acids long. DNA of the CDR3: TGTGCCAGCAGTGCCCCCCTCACTGAAGCTTTCTTT. Translating gives CASSAPLTEAFF.

The rearrangement uses TRBV20-1 and TRBJ1-2; the D gene is possibly TRBD1 (6 bases). Germline V gene lookup returns CDR1 DFQATT and CDR2 SNEGSKA (reference sequence). Trimming left V 6 bases short and J 7 bases short, with 18 bases between. There are 13 residues in the CDR3. CDR3 protein: CSARPGAELGYTF. DNA for the CDR3: TGCAGTGCGCGACCAGGGGCTGAGCTTGGCTACACCTTC.

This clonotype was observed a single time. The chain recombines TRBV6-5 with TRBJ2-1; a possible D gene is TRBD1 (5 bases). The V end was cut by 2 bases, the J end by 9 bases, with 23 bases between. Germline V gene data show CDR1 as MNHEY and CDR2 as SVGAGI. This CDR3 region has 17 residues. CDR3 residues: CASSYGLLQGFSSEQFF. CDR3 DNA: TGTGCCAGCAGTTACGGATTACTGCAGGGATTTAGTAGTGAGCAGTTCTTC.

The chain uses TRBV20-1 and TRBJ2-7; possible D gene TRBD2, 5 bases. Germline V CDR1 and CDR2: DFQATT, SNEGSKA (reference sequence). The CDR3 totals 15 residues. Trimming shortened V by 3 bases and J by 8 bases, and 23 bases separated the two germline ends. The CDR3 is CSASHEGGESTKQYF. The CDR3 DNA sequence: TGCAGTGCTAGCCATGAGGGCGGAGAATCTACGAAGCAGTACTTC.